This is a list of T cell receptor beta chains from one sample in a study of T-cell reconstitution after alpha-beta-depleted transplantation in children. TCRdb ran MiXCR on the PCR reads and lists one entry per CDR3 protein. There are 6,500 or so distinct CDR3 sequences in the sample; around 11% occur only once, and 20% to 25% lies in the top ten. The sequenced sample was PBMCs, mostly from graft donor cells, obtained 180 days after TCRalphabeta/CD19-depleted stem cell transplant. The receptor set was obtained from a child in the first two years of life who had a stem cell transplant for acute myeloid leukemia, so the T cells may come from the graft donor. CDR3s include the opening cysteine and the closing phenylalanine or tryptophan. A D gene is named only where the DNA matches it firmly. The size entry is marked missing in some rows and otherwise reads once, few, many or a size class.

clone_size: many
j_call: TRBJ2-1
d_call: TRBD2
v_call: TRBV27
cdr3_nt: TGTGCCAGCAGTAAGGGACTAGCGGGAGTTATTTCTGAGCAGTTCTTC
cdr3_aa: CASSKGLAGVISEQFF

clone_size: many
j_call: TRBJ2-1
d_call: TRBD2
v_call: TRBV2
cdr3_nt: TGTGCCAGCAAGCGGGAGATTAATGAGCAGTTCTTC
cdr3_aa: CASKREINEQFF

clone_size: many
j_call: TRBJ2-2
d_call: NA
v_call: TRBV12-3/TRBV12-4
cdr3_nt: TGTGCCAGCAGACCCTACAGGACGAACACCGGGGAGCTGTTTTTT
cdr3_aa: CASRPYRTNTGELFF

clone_size: medium-sized
j_call: TRBJ2-2
d_call: NA
v_call: TRBV24-1
cdr3_nt: TGTGCCACCAGTTTTCTGGACCGCGGGGAGCTGTTTTTT
cdr3_aa: CATSFLDRGELFF

clone_size: large
j_call: TRBJ2-1
d_call: TRBD1
v_call: TRBV7-6
cdr3_nt: TGTGCCAGCAGTACCGGGACAGGGAGGGGTGAGCAGTTCTTC
cdr3_aa: CASSTGTGRGEQFF

clone_size: many
j_call: TRBJ1-6
d_call: NA
v_call: TRBV10-2
cdr3_nt: TGCGCCAGCGGACCGGCCAATAATTCACCCCTCCACTTT
cdr3_aa: CASGPANNSPLHF

clone_size: NA
j_call: TRBJ2-5
d_call: TRBD2
v_call: TRBV20-1
cdr3_nt: TGCAGTGCTAGATCACTAGCGGAGACCCAGTACTTC
cdr3_aa: CSARSLAETQYF

clone_size: many
j_call: TRBJ1-2
d_call: NA
v_call: TRBV20-1
cdr3_nt: TGCAGTGCTAGAGTAGGTACCCCTGGCGGCTACACCTTC
cdr3_aa: CSARVGTPGGYTF

clone_size: many
j_call: TRBJ2-3
d_call: TRBD1
v_call: TRBV20-1
cdr3_nt: TGCAGTGCTCCCGGGTCGGGGGGACAGGGCGGCACAGATACGCAGTATTTT
cdr3_aa: CSAPGSGGQGGTDTQYF

clone_size: few
j_call: TRBJ2-3
d_call: TRBD2
v_call: TRBV10-3
cdr3_nt: TGTGCCATCAGAGTAGCGGGAGATACAGATACGCAGTATTTT
cdr3_aa: CAIRVAGDTDTQYF

clone_size: many
j_call: TRBJ2-6
d_call: NA
v_call: TRBV7-6
cdr3_nt: TGTGCCAGTTGTCCCAGGGGATCGGGGGCCAACGTCCTGACTTTC
cdr3_aa: CASCPRGSGANVLTF

clone_size: many
j_call: TRBJ2-1
d_call: TRBD1
v_call: TRBV29-1
cdr3_nt: TGCAGCATCTTCGTAGGGGGCCGGGATGAGCAGTTCTTC
cdr3_aa: CSIFVGGRDEQFF

clone_size: medium-sized
j_call: TRBJ2-1
d_call: NA
v_call: TRBV7-9
cdr3_nt: TGTGCCAGCAGCCCCCGGGAGTTGCGGAGCTCCTACAATGAGCAGTTCTTC
cdr3_aa: CASSPRELRSSYNEQFF

clone_size: NA
j_call: TRBJ2-1
d_call: TRBD2
v_call: TRBV5-1
cdr3_nt: TGCGCCAGCAGCTTTTGGCTAGCGGGAGCTGATGAGCAGTTCTTC
cdr3_aa: CASSFWLAGADEQFF

clone_size: many
j_call: TRBJ2-4
d_call: NA
v_call: TRBV12-5
cdr3_nt: TGTGCTAGTGGTTTGGGGTCAGCGGACCAAAAAAACATTCAGTACTTC
cdr3_aa: CASGLGSADQKNIQYF

clone_size: medium-sized
j_call: TRBJ2-7
d_call: NA
v_call: TRBV28
cdr3_nt: TGTGCCAGCAGTACCTACGAGCAGTACTTC
cdr3_aa: CASSTYEQYF

clone_size: many
j_call: TRBJ1-2
d_call: NA
v_call: TRBV7-2
cdr3_nt: TGTGCCAGCAGCATTGGGACGGCAAACTATGGCTACACCTTC
cdr3_aa: CASSIGTANYGYTF

clone_size: many
j_call: TRBJ2-3
d_call: NA
v_call: TRBV20-1
cdr3_nt: TGCAGTGCTACCGCGGGGAGCGGAGCTAGCACAGATACGCAGTATTTT
cdr3_aa: CSATAGSGASTDTQYF

clone_size: large
j_call: TRBJ2-2
d_call: TRBD2
v_call: TRBV3-1
cdr3_nt: TGTGCCAGCAGCCAAGGAAGCGGGAGTAGCATCGGGGAGCTGTTTTTT
cdr3_aa: CASSQGSGSSIGELFF

clone_size: many
j_call: TRBJ1-1
d_call: NA
v_call: TRBV7-2
cdr3_nt: TGTGCCAGCAGCCCTCAGGCGGGGGACACTGAAGCTTTCTTT
cdr3_aa: CASSPQAGDTEAFF

clone_size: many
j_call: TRBJ2-2
d_call: NA
v_call: TRBV5-4
cdr3_nt: TGTGCCAGCAGCTTGGGCAGGGATGGCGCCGGGGAGCTGTTTTTT
cdr3_aa: CASSLGRDGAGELFF

clone_size: many
j_call: TRBJ2-1
d_call: NA
v_call: TRBV19
cdr3_nt: TGTGCCAGTACCTCCGGGATAACCTACAATGAGCAGTTCTTC
cdr3_aa: CASTSGITYNEQFF

clone_size: many
j_call: TRBJ2-5
d_call: TRBD2
v_call: TRBV11-2
cdr3_nt: TGTGCCAGCAGCTTAGAGGCCGGGAGGAAGACCCAGTACTTC
cdr3_aa: CASSLEAGRKTQYF

clone_size: many
j_call: TRBJ2-2
d_call: TRBD1
v_call: TRBV9
cdr3_nt: TGTGCCAGCAGCGTAGGGGACAGGGGAACCACCGGGGAGCTGTTTTTT
cdr3_aa: CASSVGDRGTTGELFF

clone_size: few
j_call: TRBJ2-1
d_call: NA
v_call: TRBV6-1
cdr3_nt: TGTGCCAGCAGTGAATGGAAAAGGGGAGGACACAATGAGCAGTTCTTC
cdr3_aa: CASSEWKRGGHNEQFF

clone_size: many
j_call: TRBJ2-7
d_call: TRBD1
v_call: TRBV7-6
cdr3_nt: TGTGCCAGCAGCTCTCGGACAGGGTTATACGAGCAGTACTTC
cdr3_aa: CASSSRTGLYEQYF

clone_size: NA
j_call: TRBJ2-1
d_call: NA
v_call: TRBV7-6
cdr3_nt: TGTGCCAGCAGCTTGGCCGGGACCGTGTGGTTCTTC
cdr3_aa: CASSLAGTVWFF

clone_size: many
j_call: TRBJ1-4
d_call: TRBD1
v_call: TRBV4-1
cdr3_nt: TGCGCCAGCAGCCTCACAGGGGCAACTAATGAAAAACTGTTTTTT
cdr3_aa: CASSLTGATNEKLFF

clone_size: medium-sized
j_call: TRBJ2-3
d_call: NA
v_call: TRBV20-1
cdr3_nt: TGCAGTGCTAGAGCGGACCAAAACACAGATACGCAGTATTTT
cdr3_aa: CSARADQNTDTQYF

clone_size: many
j_call: TRBJ2-2
d_call: TRBD2
v_call: TRBV6-5
cdr3_nt: TGTGCCAGCAGCCTCGAACTAGCGAGGGGGGAGCTGTTTTTT
cdr3_aa: CASSLELARGELFF

clone_size: many
j_call: TRBJ2-3
d_call: TRBD2
v_call: TRBV20-1
cdr3_nt: TGCAGTGCTAGAGCGGGACTAACAAACAAAGATACGCAGTATTTT
cdr3_aa: CSARAGLTNKDTQYF

clone_size: many
j_call: TRBJ2-1
d_call: TRBD1
v_call: TRBV11-3
cdr3_nt: TGTGCCAGCAGCTTGACAGGGTTGTACAATGAGCAGTTCTTC
cdr3_aa: CASSLTGLYNEQFF

clone_size: many
j_call: TRBJ1-5
d_call: TRBD1
v_call: TRBV5-6
cdr3_nt: TGTGCCAGCAGCTCACAGGGGGCCTATAGCAATCAGCCCCAGCATTTT
cdr3_aa: CASSSQGAYSNQPQHF

clone_size: many
j_call: TRBJ2-5
d_call: TRBD1
v_call: TRBV11-3
cdr3_nt: TGTGCCAGCAGCCCGGACAGGACCCTAACGCCCCAAGAGACCCAGTACTTC
cdr3_aa: CASSPDRTLTPQETQYF

clone_size: many
j_call: TRBJ2-6
d_call: NA
v_call: TRBV28
cdr3_nt: TGTGCCAGCACCGCAACAGGTGGGGCCAACGTCCTGACTTTC
cdr3_aa: CASTATGGANVLTF

clone_size: medium-sized
j_call: TRBJ2-1
d_call: TRBD1
v_call: TRBV4-2
cdr3_nt: TGTGCCAGCAGCCACGGACAGGGGGTGACCGCCAGCTCCTACAATGAGCAGTTCTTC
cdr3_aa: CASSHGQGVTASSYNEQFF

clone_size: many
j_call: TRBJ2-7
d_call: TRBD2
v_call: TRBV20-1
cdr3_nt: TGCAGTGCCGGCCGACTAGCATCCTACGAGCAGTACTTC
cdr3_aa: CSAGRLASYEQYF

clone_size: many
j_call: TRBJ2-3
d_call: NA
v_call: TRBV7-9
cdr3_nt: TGTGCCAGCACCCAGGTAGATACGCAGTATTTT
cdr3_aa: CASTQVDTQYF

clone_size: many
j_call: TRBJ2-7
d_call: NA
v_call: TRBV5-4
cdr3_nt: TGTGCCAGCAGACAAGACAGGTACGAGCAGTACTTC
cdr3_aa: CASRQDRYEQYF

clone_size: many
j_call: TRBJ2-2
d_call: TRBD2
v_call: TRBV20-1
cdr3_nt: TGCAGTGCATGGACTAGCGGGAGGCCCGGGGAGCTGTTTTTT
cdr3_aa: CSAWTSGRPGELFF

clone_size: medium-sized
j_call: TRBJ2-1
d_call: NA
v_call: TRBV11-2
cdr3_nt: TGTGCCAGCAGCTTAGGGGCGGGTTTTGGGTCACGCGAGCAGTTCTTC
cdr3_aa: CASSLGAGFGSREQFF

clone_size: NA
j_call: TRBJ1-5
d_call: NA
v_call: TRBV6-4
cdr3_nt: TGTGCCAGCAGTGACTCCGGGACACCTACCAGCAATCAGCCCCAGCATTTT
cdr3_aa: CASSDSGTPTSNQPQHF